These 11 T cell receptor beta chains were all obtained from the same sample, sequenced in a study of identical twins (dated by TCRdb to 2016 to 2017). The method was 5' RACE. The sample was run on an Illumina HiSeq 2000. TCRdb ran its own pipeline on the public reads, namely fastp trimming at Q25 and MiXCR clone calling, and kept in-frame beta chains. All rows with the same CDR3 protein become a single entry with the most common DNA and genes. The sample table shows under 400,000 distinct CDR3 sequences, and 8.5% to 10% are seen once. The ten largest make up roughly 8.7% of the sample. Sample: naive T cells sorted from blood. Reading the label with the study, this specimen's cell subset or site is: cells isolated with a human naive T-cell isolation kit. The origin of the receptors is a woman in her fifties or sixties in good health.

This clonotype has a count of ten or more. Here the CDR3 reads CASSLRSFSYEQYF. The DNA of the CDR3 is TGCGCCAGCAGCTTGAGGAGTTTCTCCTACGAGCAGTACTTC. The genes are TRBV5-1 and TRBJ2-7; D gene unclear. Germline V gene sequence: CDR1 SGHRS, CDR2 YFSETQ. V was clipped by 1 base and J by 0 bases, with 8 bases between them. The CDR3 extends over 14 amino acids.

This clonotype occurred many times. V is TRBV20-1 and J is TRBJ2-3; 10 bases are a match to TRBD2. The J segment lost 2 bases and the V segment lost 1 base, leaving 9 bases of the junction unmatched. Germline CDR1 DFQATT, CDR2 SNEGSKA (reference sequence). This CDR3 is 17 amino acids long. This CDR3 reads CSARADGTSVTTDTQYF. The CDR3 nucleotides are TGCAGTGCTAGAGCCGATGGGACTAGCGTCACCACAGATACGCAGTATTTT.

This clonotype was picked up many times. The chain is built from TRBV20-1 and TRBJ2-1; D uncertain. Per the germline V gene, CDR1 is DFQATT and CDR2 is SNEGSKA (reference sequence). The germline V and J ends were trimmed by 1 base and 2 bases, with 12 bases remaining between them. The CDR3 has 15 residues. CDR3 protein: CSARGLLAAYNEQFF. The DNA for the CDR3 is TGCAGTGCTAGAGGGCTTTTGGCTGCCTACAATGAGCAGTTCTTC.

This clonotype was counted once. Just one base apart from a much larger clone, this may be a read error. The CDR3 carries no conserved terminal phenylalanine or tryptophan, so it likely arises from a read error. The chain recombines TRBV4-2 with TRBJ1-2; D call uncertain. Trimming took off 0 bases at V and 6 bases at J, with 14 bases between the two ends. CDR3 length: 15 residues. Per the germline V gene, CDR1 is LGHNA and CDR2 is YNFKEQ. The CDR3 here is CASSQDGRRTNGYTI. Here the CDR3 DNA reads TGTGCCAGCAGCCAAGATGGACGGAGAACAAATGGCTACACCATC.

The V and J genes are TRBV5-8 and TRBJ2-1; D could derive from TRBD1 or TRBD2 (5 bases each). The CDR3 runs 15 residues. The V end lost 4 bases, the J end lost 7 bases, and 18 bases lay between the germline ends. Germline CDR1 reads SGHTS; CDR2 reads YDEGEE. The CDR3 here is CASSVPGPGTNEQFF. The CDR3 bases are TGTGCCAGCAGCGTACCGGGACCCGGTACAAATGAGCAGTTCTTC.

The J gene is TRBJ1-2, the V gene TRBV27, with D perhaps matching TRBD1 (5 bases). Trimming removed 4 bases from V and 2 bases from J, with 11 bases in between. The CDR3 length is 14 residues. Germline loops: CDR1 MNHEY, CDR2 SMNVEV (reference sequence). The CDR3 nucleotides are TGTGCCAGCAGTTGGGACGGTACCAACTATGGCTACACCTTC. Residues: CASSWDGTNYGYTF.

This clonotype was detected only a few times. The rearrangement uses TRBV12-3 or TRBV12-4 and TRBJ2-1; 7 bases match TRBD2. J gave up 4 bases and V 6 bases, and 9 bases lay outside the gene matches. The CDR3 sequence is 15 residues long. In DNA form, the CDR3 reads TGTGCCAGCAGATGGGGGGGACGACCGTACAATGAGCAGTTCTTC. Residues: CASRWGGRPYNEQFF.

This clonotype was observed many times. The rearrangement links TRBV18 to TRBJ2-7; D remains unclear. The CDR3 runs to 12 residues. V was shortened by 3 bases and J by 2 bases, with 5 bases between the two germline ends. Per germline, CDR1 KGHSH and CDR2 LQKENI. CDR3 DNA: TGTGCCAGCTCACCCAGTACCTACGAGCAGTACGTC. Translated, it gives CASSPSTYEQYV.

This clonotype was recorded many times. The CDR3 region has the DNA TGCAGCGTTACTCCTCGACAGGCGGTTTACACTGAAGCTTTCTTT. Its translation is CSVTPRQAVYTEAFF. The rearrangement links TRBV29-1 to TRBJ1-1; D is possibly TRBD1 (6 bases). Germline assignment: CDR1 SQVTM and CDR2 ANQGSEA. Trimming stripped 5 bases from V and 3 bases from J, with 19 bases between. The CDR3 is 15 residues long.

The chain carries TRBV20-1 and TRBJ2-1; 16 nucleotides align to TRBD2. From germline, CDR1 is DFQATT and CDR2 SNEGSKA (reference sequence). The CDR3 has 16 residues. The J segment lost 7 bases and the V segment lost 2 bases, leaving 5 bases of the junction unmatched. The CDR3 DNA reads as TGCAGTGCTAGACCCCGGGGACTAGCGGGAGGGAATGAGCAGTTCTTC. Residues: CSARPRGLAGGNEQFF.

This clonotype was counted ten times or more. The V gene is TRBV3-1, the J gene TRBJ2-5; D is unresolved. V lost 3 bases to trimming and J lost 3 bases, with 14 bases between them. Germline loops: CDR1 LGHDT, CDR2 YNNKEL (reference sequence). The CDR3 covers 15 residues. The CDR3 nucleotides are TGTGCCAGCAGCCAGAGAGGCGCGACGAAAGAGACCCAGTACTTC. It codes for CASSQRGATKETQYF.